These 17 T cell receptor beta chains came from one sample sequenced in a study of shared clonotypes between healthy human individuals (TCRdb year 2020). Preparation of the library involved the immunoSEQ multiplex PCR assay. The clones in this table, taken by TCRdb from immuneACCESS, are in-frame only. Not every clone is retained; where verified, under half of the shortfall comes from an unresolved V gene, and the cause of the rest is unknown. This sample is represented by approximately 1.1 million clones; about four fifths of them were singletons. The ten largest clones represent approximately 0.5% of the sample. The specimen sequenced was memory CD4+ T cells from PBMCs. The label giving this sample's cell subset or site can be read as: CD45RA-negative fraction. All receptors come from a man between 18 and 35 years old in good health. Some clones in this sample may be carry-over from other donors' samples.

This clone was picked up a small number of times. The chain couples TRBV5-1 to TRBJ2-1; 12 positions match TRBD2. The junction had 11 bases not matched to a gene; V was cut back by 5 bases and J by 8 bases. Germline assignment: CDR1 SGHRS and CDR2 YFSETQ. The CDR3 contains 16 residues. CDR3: CASRERTSGTIDEQFF. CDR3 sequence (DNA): TGCGCCAGCAGAGAAAGGACTAGCGGGACAATCGATGAGCAGTTCTTC. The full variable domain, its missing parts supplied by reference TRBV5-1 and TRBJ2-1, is KAGVTQTPRYLIKTRGQQVTLSCSPISGHRSVSWYQQTPGQGLQFLFEYFSETQRNKGNFPGRFSGRQFSNSRSEMNVSTLELGDSALYLCASRERTSGTIDEQFFGPGTRLTVL.

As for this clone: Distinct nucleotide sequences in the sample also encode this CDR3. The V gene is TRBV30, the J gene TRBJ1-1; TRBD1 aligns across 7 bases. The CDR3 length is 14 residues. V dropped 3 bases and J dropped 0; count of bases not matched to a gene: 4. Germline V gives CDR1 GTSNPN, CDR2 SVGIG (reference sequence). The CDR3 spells CAWRRQGMNTEAFF. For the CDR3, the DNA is TGTGCCTGGAGACGACAGGGAATGAACACTGAAGCTTTCTTT. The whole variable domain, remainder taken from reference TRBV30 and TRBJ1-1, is SQTIHQWPATLVQPVGSPLSLECTVEGTSNPNLYWYRQAAGRGLQLLFYSVGIGQISSEVPQNLSASRPQDRQFILSSKKLLLSDSGFYLCAWRRQGMNTEAFFGQGTRLTVV.

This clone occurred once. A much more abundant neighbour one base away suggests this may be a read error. The CDR3 DNA reads TGTGCCAGCCCGAGTGGCGGGACAAGTAGGGAGACCCGGTACTTC. Translation gives CASPSGGTSRETRYF. The chain couples TRBV6-1 to TRBJ2-5; D may be TRBD1 or TRBD2 (6 bases each). This CDR3 comprises 15 residues. Germline values: CDR1 MNHNS, CDR2 SASEGT.

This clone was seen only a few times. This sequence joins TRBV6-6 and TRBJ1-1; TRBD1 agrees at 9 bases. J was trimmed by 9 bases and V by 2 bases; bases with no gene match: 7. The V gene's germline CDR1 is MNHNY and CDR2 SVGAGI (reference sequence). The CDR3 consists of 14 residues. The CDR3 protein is CASSYTTGGNKAFF. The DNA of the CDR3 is TGTGCCAGCAGTTACACGACAGGGGGGAACAAAGCTTTCTTT.

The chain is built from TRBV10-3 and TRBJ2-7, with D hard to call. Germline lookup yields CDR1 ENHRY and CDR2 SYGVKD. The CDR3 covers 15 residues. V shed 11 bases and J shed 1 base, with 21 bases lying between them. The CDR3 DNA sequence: TGTGCCGCCCAAGATGGAAGAAAGGTTTCCTACGAGCAGTACTTC. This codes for CAAQDGRKVSYEQYF.

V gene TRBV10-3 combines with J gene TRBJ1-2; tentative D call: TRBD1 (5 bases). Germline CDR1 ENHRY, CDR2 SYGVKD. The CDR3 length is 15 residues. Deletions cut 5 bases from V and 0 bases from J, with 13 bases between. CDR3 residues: CAISSDRPTNYGYTF. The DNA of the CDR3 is TGTGCCATCAGTTCAGACAGACCGACTAACTATGGCTACACCTTC.

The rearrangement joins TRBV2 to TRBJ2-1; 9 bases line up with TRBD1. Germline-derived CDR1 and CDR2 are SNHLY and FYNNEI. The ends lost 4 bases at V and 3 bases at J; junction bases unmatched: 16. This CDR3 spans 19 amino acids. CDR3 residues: CASSGRKNGGTGYYNEQFF. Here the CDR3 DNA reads TGTGCCAGCAGTGGAAGGAAAAACGGCGGGACAGGGTACTACAATGAGCAGTTCTTC.

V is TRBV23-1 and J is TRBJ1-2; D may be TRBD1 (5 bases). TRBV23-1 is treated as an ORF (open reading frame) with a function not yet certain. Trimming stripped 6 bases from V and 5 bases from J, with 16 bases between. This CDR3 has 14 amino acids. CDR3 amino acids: CASSQLGGVYGYTF. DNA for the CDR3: TGCGCCAGCAGCCAACTGGGGGGGGTTTATGGCTACACCTTC.

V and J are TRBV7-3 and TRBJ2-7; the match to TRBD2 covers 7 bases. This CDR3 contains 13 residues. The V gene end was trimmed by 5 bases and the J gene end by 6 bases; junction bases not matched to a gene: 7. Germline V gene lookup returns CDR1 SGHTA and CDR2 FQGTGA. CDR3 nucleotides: TGTGCCAGCAGCCCCGATTGGGGGGGCGAGCAGTACTTC. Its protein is CASSPDWGGEQYF.

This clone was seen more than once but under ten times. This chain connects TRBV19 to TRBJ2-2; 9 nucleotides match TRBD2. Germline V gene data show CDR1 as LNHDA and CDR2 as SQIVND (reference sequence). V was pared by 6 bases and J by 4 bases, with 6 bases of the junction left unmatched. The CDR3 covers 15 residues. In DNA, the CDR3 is TGTGCCAGTAGCCTTAGCGGGAGTGGCACCGGGGAGCTGTTTTTT. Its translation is CASSLSGSGTGELFF.

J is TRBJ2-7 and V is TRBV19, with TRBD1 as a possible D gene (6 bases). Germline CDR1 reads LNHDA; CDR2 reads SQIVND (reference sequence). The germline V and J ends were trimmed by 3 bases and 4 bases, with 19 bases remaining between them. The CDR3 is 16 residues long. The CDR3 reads CASSIHDRTGWYEQYF. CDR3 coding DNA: TGTGCCAGTAGTATCCACGACAGGACCGGTTGGTACGAGCAGTACTTC. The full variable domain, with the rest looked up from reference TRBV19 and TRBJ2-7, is DGGITQSPKYLFRKEGQNVTLSCEQNLNHDAMYWYRQDPGQGLRLIYYSQIVNDFQKGDIAEGYSVSREKKESFPLTVTSAQKNPTAFYLCASSIHDRTGWYEQYFGPGTRLTVT.

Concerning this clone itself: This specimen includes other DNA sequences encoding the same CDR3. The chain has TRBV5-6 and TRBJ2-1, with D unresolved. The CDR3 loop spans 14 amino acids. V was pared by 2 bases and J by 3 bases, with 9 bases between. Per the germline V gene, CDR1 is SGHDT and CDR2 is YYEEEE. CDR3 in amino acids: CASSLVGSYNEQFF. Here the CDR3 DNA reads TGTGCCAGCAGCTTAGTTGGTAGCTACAATGAGCAGTTCTTC.

As DNA, the CDR3 is TGCGCCAGCAGCCCCACAGGAGTAAACACCGGGGAGCTGTTTTTT. Protein sequence: CASSPTGVNTGELFF. The rearrangement links TRBV5-1 to TRBJ2-2, with D perhaps TRBD1 (5 bases). Germline CDR1 SGHRS, CDR2 YFSETQ. This CDR3 contains 15 residues. With 4 bases removed from V and 2 bases from J, the gap between germline ends came to 12 bases.

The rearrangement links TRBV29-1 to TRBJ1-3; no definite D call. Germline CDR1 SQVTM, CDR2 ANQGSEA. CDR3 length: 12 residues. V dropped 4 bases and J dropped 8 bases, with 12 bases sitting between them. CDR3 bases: TGCAGCGTTGCTCGTAACGGGGACACCATATATTTT. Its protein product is CSVARNGDTIYF.

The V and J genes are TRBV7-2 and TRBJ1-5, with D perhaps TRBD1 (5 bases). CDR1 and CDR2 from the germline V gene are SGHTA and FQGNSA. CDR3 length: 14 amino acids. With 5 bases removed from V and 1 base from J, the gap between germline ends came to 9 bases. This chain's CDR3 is CASSGDGSNQPQHF. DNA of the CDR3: TGTGCCAGCAGCGGGGACGGAAGCAATCAGCCCCAGCATTTT. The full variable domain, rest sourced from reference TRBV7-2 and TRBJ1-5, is GAGVSQSPSNKVTEKGKDVELRCDPISGHTALYWYRQSLGQGLEFLIYFQGNSAPDKSGLPSDRFSAERTGGSVSTLTIQRTQQEDSAVYLCASSGDGSNQPQHFGDGTRLSIL.

CDR3 in amino acids: CASSWTSSYNEQFF. DNA of the CDR3: TGTGCCAGTAGCTGGACTAGCTCCTACAATGAGCAGTTCTTC. This rearrangement joins TRBV19 to TRBJ2-1; 7 nucleotides match TRBD2. V was clipped by 6 bases and J by 0 bases; unmatched bases: 2. CDR3 length equals 14 residues. The germline V gene encodes CDR1 LNHDA and CDR2 SQIVND (reference sequence). The full variable domain, its missing parts supplied by reference TRBV19 and TRBJ2-1, is DGGITQSPKYLFRKEGQNVTLSCEQNLNHDAMYWYRQDPGQGLRLIYYSQIVNDFQKGDIAEGYSVSREKKESFPLTVTSAQKNPTAFYLCASSWTSSYNEQFFGPGTRLTVL.

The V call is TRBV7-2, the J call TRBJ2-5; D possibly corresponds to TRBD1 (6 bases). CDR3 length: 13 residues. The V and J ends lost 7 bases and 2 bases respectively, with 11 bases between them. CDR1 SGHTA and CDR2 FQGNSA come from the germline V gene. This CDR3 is CASKKDRQETQYF. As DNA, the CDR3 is TGTGCCAGCAAGAAGGACAGACAAGAGACCCAGTACTTC. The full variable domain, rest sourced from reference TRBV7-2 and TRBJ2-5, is GAGVSQSPSNKVTEKGKDVELRCDPISGHTALYWYRQSLGQGLEFLIYFQGNSAPDKSGLPSDRFSAERTGGSVSTLTIQRTQQEDSAVYLCASKKDRQETQYFGPGTRLLVL.